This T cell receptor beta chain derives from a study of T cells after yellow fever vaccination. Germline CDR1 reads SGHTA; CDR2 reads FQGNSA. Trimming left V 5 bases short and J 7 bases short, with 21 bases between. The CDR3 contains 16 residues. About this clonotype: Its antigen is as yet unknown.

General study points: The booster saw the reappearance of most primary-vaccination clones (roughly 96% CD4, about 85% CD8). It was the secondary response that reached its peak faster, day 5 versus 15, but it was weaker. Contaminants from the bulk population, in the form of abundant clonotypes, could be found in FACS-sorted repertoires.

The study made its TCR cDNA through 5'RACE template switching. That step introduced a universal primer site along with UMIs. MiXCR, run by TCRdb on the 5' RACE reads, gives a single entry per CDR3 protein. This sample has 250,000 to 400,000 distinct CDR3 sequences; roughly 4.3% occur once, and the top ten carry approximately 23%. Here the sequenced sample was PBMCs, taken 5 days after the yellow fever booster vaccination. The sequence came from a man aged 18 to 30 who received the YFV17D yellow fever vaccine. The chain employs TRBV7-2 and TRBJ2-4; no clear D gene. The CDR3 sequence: CASSPSVAGSRNIQYF. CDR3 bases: TGTGCCAGCAGCCCCTCCGTAGCCGGGTCGCGTAACATTCAGTACTTC.